This TCR beta chain is from a study of T cells after yellow fever vaccination. V shed 2 bases, J shed 7 bases, and the junction held 11 bases outside the gene matches. Germline-derived CDR1 and CDR2 are SGHTA and FQGTGA. This CDR3 has 16 amino acids. This clonotype has a handful of counts. TCRdb re-derived calls from the 5' RACE reads in MiXCR, one entry per CDR3 protein. The table includes under 550,000 distinct CDR3 sequences, roughly 22% detected once. The chain links TRBV7-3 to TRBJ1-1, with 9 bases lining up with TRBD1. This receptor was taken from a man aged 18 to 29 who received the YFV17D yellow fever vaccine. The sequencing used PBMCs, collected approximately 22 days after the first yellow fever vaccination. CDR3 sequence: CASSLAPGQGSGEAFF. The CDR3 bases are TGTGCCAGCAGCTTAGCCCCGGGACAGGGATCGGGTGAAGCTTTCTTT.